The 26 T cell receptor beta chains below were found in one sample sequenced in a study of T cell repertoires in cytomegalovirus infection. These receptors have no identified antigens. TCRdb reprocessed the reads via MiXCR and lists one record per CDR3 protein. The profile shows about 920,000 distinct CDR3 sequences, roughly a third of them singletons. Sequenced here: cultured CD8+ T cells from PBMCs, sampled from culture after CMV antigen stimulation. The receptors shown here come from a human donor in good health (CMV status not recorded). Some clones in this sample may be carry-over from other donors' samples.

This chain uses TRBV4-3 with TRBJ2-3, with unresolved D. Germline V gene lookup returns CDR1 LGHNA and CDR2 YSLEER. Between the trimmed V and J ends, which lost 0 bases and 1 base, there was a span of 8 bases. This CDR3 comprises 15 residues. CDR3 DNA sequence: TGCGCCAGCAGCCAAGAAAGATCGCGCACAGATACGCAGTATTTT. It encodes CASSQERSRTDTQYF.

This clonotype was seen more than once but under ten times. The CDR3 here is CASSQENLQPQHF. In nucleotides, the CDR3 is TGTGCCAGCAGCCAAGAGAACTTGCAGCCCCAGCATTTT. V gene TRBV4-2 combines with J gene TRBJ1-5; D is unresolved. This CDR3 has 13 amino acids. CDR1 is LGHNA and CDR2 is YNFKEQ in the germline V gene. V was cut by 0 bases and J by 7 bases, with 7 bases left in between.

The gene calls are TRBV7-6 and TRBJ1-4; no firm D call. V dropped 5 bases and J dropped 8 bases, with 9 bases sitting between them. Germline values: CDR1 SGHVS, CDR2 FNYEAQ. The CDR3 is 12 amino acids. Here the CDR3 reads CASSPTDEKLFF. The CDR3 nucleotides are TGTGCCAGCAGCCCGACGGACGAAAAACTGTTTTTT.

This clonotype was counted a few times. The chain joins TRBV7-8 to TRBJ1-4; D is ambiguous. The V end lost 5 bases, the J end lost 0 bases, and 16 bases lay between the germline ends. Germline V gene sequence: CDR1 SGHVS, CDR2 FQNEAQ. This CDR3 comprises 17 residues. The CDR3 coding sequence is TGTGCCAGCAGCCCGCGGGGTTGGAGCTCAACTAATGAAAAACTGTTTTTT. This translates into CASSPRGWSSTNEKLFF.

This clonotype turned up a few times. The chain uses TRBV4-2 and TRBJ1-4; D remains ambiguous. Between the trimmed V and J ends, which lost 1 base and 0 bases, there was a span of 9 bases. The CDR3 is 16 amino acids. The germline V gene has CDR1 LGHNA and CDR2 YNFKEQ. CDR3 amino acids: CASSQASLATNEKLFF. In nucleotides, the CDR3 is TGTGCCAGCAGCCAAGCCTCCCTGGCAACTAATGAAAAACTGTTTTTT.

This clonotype was observed a handful of times. This rearrangement joins TRBV6-2 or TRBV6-3 to TRBJ2-1; TRBD2 aligns across 10 bases. Germline V gene lookup returns CDR1 MNHEY and CDR2 SVGEGT. V shed 2 bases, J shed 7 bases, and the junction held 11 bases outside the gene matches. This CDR3 has 17 amino acids. Here the CDR3 DNA reads TGTGCCAGCAGTTACGTCCAGCAGCGGGGGGGCCGTAATGAGCAGTTCTTC. Amino acid sequence: CASSYVQQRGGRNEQFF.

This clonotype was recorded many times. V and J are TRBV5-6 and TRBJ2-7; TRBD1 or TRBD2 may be the D gene (5 bases each). CDR3 size: 13 residues. Trimming pared 3 bases from V and 2 bases from J, leaving 9 bases between. Germline V lookup: CDR1 SGHDT, CDR2 YYEEEE. For the CDR3, the DNA is TGTGCCAGCAGCTGGGGACGGGCCTACGAGCAGTACTTC. Translated, it gives CASSWGRAYEQYF. The full variable domain, in which reference TRBV5-6 and TRBJ2-7 provide the parts outside the CDR3, is DAGVTQSPTHLIKTRGQQVTLRCSPKSGHDTVSWYQQALGQGPQFIFQYYEEEERQRGNFPDRFSGHQFPNYSSELNVNALLLGDSALYLCASSWGRAYEQYFGPGTRLTVT.

The V and J genes are TRBV6-6 and TRBJ2-7, with D perhaps TRBD2 (6 bases). The germline CDR1 and CDR2 sequences are MNHNY and SVGAGI (reference sequence). The CDR3 is 13 amino acids. Trimming cost V 6 bases and J 7 bases, with 16 bases left between them. The CDR3 nucleotides are TGTGCCAGCAGCCGCCGAGGGGCGGGAGAGCAGTACTTC. Its protein product is CASSRRGAGEQYF.

This clonotype was counted at least ten times. J is TRBJ2-4 and V is TRBV6-1; TRBD2 might be the D (6 bases). The CDR3 contains 13 residues. V gave up 5 bases and J gave up 6 bases, with 11 bases separating them. Germline CDR1 reads MNHNS; CDR2 reads SASEGT. In nucleotides, the CDR3 is TGTGCCAGCAGTTCCCACGGGGGAAACATTCAGTACTTC. Its translation is CASSSHGGNIQYF.

The V call is TRBV6-1, the J call TRBJ2-1; D unresolved. Trimming took 3 bases from V and 3 from J, leaving 6 bases between them. Germline V gene sequence: CDR1 MNHNS, CDR2 SASEGT. The length of the CDR3 is 13 residues. CDR3 amino acids: CASSDELYNEQFF. DNA of the CDR3: TGTGCCAGCAGTGACGAACTCTACAATGAGCAGTTCTTC.

Turning to this clonotype: Its ends do not fully match the called genes, so a read error is possible. The gene calls are TRBV6-5 and TRBJ1-4, with 7 bases that match TRBD1. CDR3 length equals 15 residues. In germline, CDR1 is MNHEY, CDR2 SVGAGI. The CDR3 loop is CVSTPGGGAWEKLFF. CDR3 nucleotide sequence: TGTGTCAGCACCCCAGGAGGGGGCGCGTGGGAAAAACTGTTTTTT.

This clonotype showed up just a few times. The gene calls are TRBV27 and TRBJ1-5; 7 bases line up with TRBD1. With 6 bases clipped from V and 2 bases from J, the junction kept 10 bases outside the gene matches. CDR1 and CDR2 (germline): MNHEY, SMNVEV (reference sequence). The CDR3 length is 16 residues. CDR3 sequence reads: CASSPTTGFGNQPQHF. The CDR3 bases are TGTGCCAGCAGCCCCACGACAGGGTTCGGCAATCAGCCCCAGCATTTT.

The V and J genes are TRBV6-1 and TRBJ2-2; D not certain. V dropped 8 bases and J dropped 1 base, with 5 bases sitting between them. The V gene's germline CDR1 is MNHNS and CDR2 SASEGT. The CDR3 spans 12 residues. CDR3 sequence: CASPENTGELFF. As DNA, the CDR3 is TGTGCCAGCCCGGAGAACACCGGGGAGCTGTTTTTT.

The chain employs TRBV12-3 or TRBV12-4 and TRBJ2-2; TRBD1 matches 9 bases. This CDR3 is built from 19 residues. Unmatched junction bases numbered 14, after V lost 4 bases and J lost 2 bases. The DNA of the CDR3 is TGTGCCAGCAGTTATCGGGACAGGGTTATCGTTGCCAACACCGGGGAGCTGTTTTTT. It translates to CASSYRDRVIVANTGELFF.

This clonotype was observed a handful of times. CDR3 loop: CASTPTGYSNQPQHF. The CDR3 DNA reads as TGCGCCAGCACCCCTACAGGGTATAGCAATCAGCCCCAGCATTTT. This chain uses TRBV4-1 with TRBJ1-5; weak D call: TRBD1 (6 bases). CDR1 is MGHRA, CDR2 YSYEKL, per germline. This CDR3 region has 15 residues. V gave up 7 bases and J gave up 0 bases, with 13 bases separating them.

The chain couples TRBV6-5 to TRBJ2-5; TRBD2 might be the D (6 bases). Looked up from germline, CDR1 is MNHEY and CDR2 is SVGAGI. The V gene lost 5 bases and the J gene lost 4 bases, with 20 bases spanning the gap. This CDR3 has 16 residues. The CDR3 is CASSTLRGRDSETQYF. In DNA form, the CDR3 reads TGTGCCAGCAGTACTCTGCGGGGTAGGGATTCAGAGACCCAGTACTTC.

This clonotype was counted only a few times. The chain employs TRBV11-2 and TRBJ2-4; TRBD2 matches 9 bases. The ends lost 3 bases at V and 1 base at J; junction bases unmatched: 10. This CDR3 spans 18 amino acids. Germline CDR1 and CDR2: SGHAT and FQNNGV. The DNA for the CDR3 is TGTGCCAGCAGCTTCGCCCCGGGTAGCGGGGGTGCCAAAAACATTCAGTACTTC. Its translation: CASSFAPGSGGAKNIQYF.

This clonotype occurred many times. J is TRBJ2-1 and V is TRBV20-1; tentatively, D is TRBD1 (5 bases). Germline-derived CDR1 and CDR2 are DFQATT and SNEGSKA (reference sequence). The CDR3 is made up of 16 amino acids. V lost 3 bases, J lost 4 bases, and 19 bases lay in between. CDR3 nucleotides: TGCAGTGCTAGCGCTTCGGGTCAGGGATTATACAATGAGCAGTTCTTC. This translates into CSASASGQGLYNEQFF.

The J gene is TRBJ2-3, the V gene TRBV7-9; TRBD2 agrees at 9 bases. The germline V gene has CDR1 SEHNR and CDR2 FQNEAQ (reference sequence). The CDR3 has 18 amino acids. After removal of 5 bases from V and 0 bases from J, the junction contained 12 bases not matched to a gene. The DNA of the CDR3 is TGTGCCAGCAGCGCCATGGAGCGGGGGGCCTCTAGCACAGATACGCAGTATTTT. It yields the protein CASSAMERGASSTDTQYF.

The chain links TRBV7-2 to TRBJ2-3, with 11 bases matching TRBD2. The CDR3 contains 17 residues. CDR1 and CDR2 from the germline V gene are SGHTA and FQGNSA. Trimming at V came to 5 bases and at J to 4 bases, leaving 11 bases not matched to a gene. The CDR3 bases are TGTGCCAGCAGCCCAAGGACTAGCGGGTTGGGCTCAGATACGCAGTATTTT. It is translated as CASSPRTSGLGSDTQYF.

The chain uses TRBV6-5 and TRBJ2-6; tentatively, D is TRBD2 (5 bases). The V and J ends lost 0 bases and 0 bases respectively, with 15 bases between them. Germline CDR1 is MNHEY and CDR2 is SVGAGI. The CDR3 is made up of 19 amino acids. The CDR3 loop is CASSYSKFRTRSGANVLTF. For the CDR3, the DNA is TGTGCCAGCAGTTACTCGAAATTTAGGACTCGCTCTGGGGCCAACGTCCTGACTTTC.

The sample holds many counts of this clonotype. The V call is TRBV5-4, the J call TRBJ2-3; 7 bases match TRBD2. V shed 2 bases, J shed 0 bases, and the junction held 6 bases outside the gene matches. This CDR3 is built from 16 residues. Germline values: CDR1 SGHNT, CDR2 YYREEE (reference sequence). The CDR3 here is CASSFVAGTSTDTQYF. The CDR3 region has the DNA TGTGCCAGCAGCTTCGTAGCGGGTACTAGCACAGATACGCAGTATTTT.

This clonotype occurred a few times. V usage is TRBV7-9 and J usage is TRBJ1-4; 8 bases match TRBD1. The CDR3 is 16 residues long. V lost 3 bases, J lost 8 bases, and 11 bases stayed unmatched. CDR1 and CDR2 (germline): SEHNR, FQNEAQ (reference sequence). CDR3: CASSFGLGQVKEKLFF. The CDR3 DNA follows: TGTGCCAGCAGCTTTGGCCTGGGACAGGTTAAGGAAAAACTGTTTTTT.

V and J are TRBV10-3 and TRBJ1-1; D not certain. Trimming removed 0 bases from V and 7 bases from J, with 18 bases in between. In germline, CDR1 is ENHRY, CDR2 SYGVKD. The CDR3 has 16 amino acids. CDR3: CAISESISARPHEAFF. In DNA form, the CDR3 reads TGTGCCATCAGTGAGTCGATTTCGGCACGGCCTCATGAAGCTTTCTTT.

This chain uses TRBV6-5 with TRBJ2-1; D gene uncertain. The CDR3 is 15 amino acids. The germline gives CDR1 MNHEY, CDR2 SVGAGI. Trimming pared 6 bases from V and 6 bases from J, leaving 18 bases between. The chain's CDR3 is CASSTPGERGNEQFF. The CDR3 DNA sequence: TGTGCCAGCAGCACGCCTGGGGAACGTGGCAATGAGCAGTTCTTC.

This clonotype was counted between two and nine times. The chain has TRBV5-5 and TRBJ2-5; 8 bases fit TRBD1. Germline loops: CDR1 SGHKS, CDR2 YYEKEE (reference sequence). J was trimmed by 5 bases and V by 4 bases; bases with no gene match: 10. The CDR3 length is 15 residues. CDR3: CASSTRQGIGETQYF. DNA of the CDR3: TGTGCCAGCAGCACACGACAGGGGATAGGGGAGACCCAGTACTTC.